The clone carrying this T cell receptor beta chain was seen ten or more times. Its antigen is not known. The data are from a study of CD8 T cells in ankylosing spondylitis. Study-wide points: In ankylosing spondylitis blood, a motif of roughly 8 highly homologous TCR beta variants appeared characteristic.

Via MiXCR, TCRdb re-called the 5' RACE reads, giving one row per CDR3 protein. The data show fewer than 550,000 distinct CDR3 sequences, about 5.4% seen once. There are 15 residues in the CDR3. V dropped 3 bases and J dropped 5; count of bases not matched to a gene: 8. Germline CDR1 is MNHEY and CDR2 is SMNVEV (reference sequence). The TCR sequence derives from a male donor with ankylosing spondylitis. Sequencing was performed on blood, either unsorted or a sorted T cell fraction (not recorded which). The chain employs TRBV27 and TRBJ2-7; 9 bases fit TRBD1. The CDR3 spells CASSFYGTGTDEQYF. The CDR3 region has the DNA TGTGCCAGCAGTTTTTATGGGACAGGGACGGACGAGCAGTACTTC.